The present T cell receptor (beta chain) was sequenced within a study of T-cell memory formation after mild COVID-19 (dated by TCRdb to 2020 to 2022). Looking at the study overall: Most TCR sequence clusters were specific to one of the two donors. Two young, previously healthy adult volunteers made up the cohort, one male and one female. In a couple of donors, T-cell clones that expanded and contracted after mild COVID-19 were followed by sequencing TCRalpha and TCRbeta repertoires longitudinally.

Here is what the overall study found, with its caveats: The detection of some responding clones in pre-infection memory suggests that pre-existing cross-reactive memory T cells joined the SARS-CoV-2 response. Only two mild cases were covered in the study, and larger cohorts including severe cases with pre-infection samples were considered necessary. Balanced CD4/CD8 phenotypes were observed for clones contracting from day 15 to 85, whereas a bias towards CD4+ was observed for a second wave of clones expanding from day 15 to 37. Contracting CD4+ clones were located mainly in the CM and EM memory subsets, whereas CD8+ clones were found to be enriched in EMRA. SARS-CoV-2 specificity of the second-wave clones peaking on day 37 was not confirmed.

CDR1 and CDR2 are drawn from the germline V gene (reference sequence): LNHDA, SQIVND. Trimming takes 3 bases from V and 10 bases from J, and the germline ends sit 10 bases apart. From the cysteine up to the phenylalanine, the CDR3 has a length of 12 residues. The kept DNA is CDR3 alone, 36 bases in frame from the first base. This clonotype has a count of ten or more. Its antigen remains unidentified. There are no base qualities to consult, and no much larger clone falls within one base. Ficoll-Paque density gradient centrifugation was the method used to isolate PBMCs. Sequencing took place on an Illumina NovaSeq 6000. Using 5'RACE with constant-segment primers, TCRalpha and TCRbeta cDNA libraries were constructed, with sample barcodes and unique molecular identifiers added in the process. Trizol reagent was used to extract RNA from every sample. Library amplification was performed in two PCR steps, and a second sample barcode and Illumina TruSeq adapters were introduced in the second step. Libraries were sequenced on an Illumina NovaSeq with 2 x 150 bp paired-end reads. The original pipeline was this. With migec v1.2.7, reads were demultiplexed and then collapsed into UMI-guided consensus sequences. Using mixcr v2.1.11, UMI consensuses were aligned to TRA and TRB V and J templates and then assembled into clonotypes. A clonotype was counted as expanded or contracted only when both edgeR and NoisET called the clonotype significant, with the noise models trained on biological replicates. edgeR calls used a false discovery rate-adjusted p below 0.01 and a log2 fold-change threshold of 1. PCA with hierarchical clustering of max-normalized trajectories of the 1000 most abundant clonotypes was used as exploratory dynamics analysis. Separately sequenced CD4+ and CD8+ repertoires were used to assign the CD4 or CD8 phenotype of responding clones. The raw public data were reprocessed by TCRdb itself: fastp quality trimming at Q25, MiXCR clonotype calling, in-frame beta chains only. For every CDR3 protein sequence, its rows merge into one entry that carries the most common genes and DNA. TCRdb's processing, not the authors', yielded these V and J calls. Within this sample are about 13,000 distinct CDR3 sequences, with around 12% of them counted one time only. The top ten clones comprise 40% to 60% of the sample.

Sequencing was done on a sample of PBMCs or a T cell subset sorted from them (not recorded which). The chain is assembled from TRBV19 and TRBJ2-1; a weak D assignment points to TRBD2 (6 bases agree). The receptor was isolated from an adult woman who had mild COVID-19 (a few samples of this study predate the infection). The sample titles of this study are shuffled in the database, so cell type and time point are left out; the donor was told from shared clones. The CDR3 in this case is CASSIGGFEQFF. The DNA is as follows: TGTGCCAGTAGTATCGGAGGGTTCGAGCAGTTCTTC.